These T cell receptor beta chains were read from a single sample in a study of cytomegalovirus exposure and HLA in healthy donors. Assay used: immunoSEQ multiplex PCR; TCRdb lists only in-frame clones, some missing. In all, the sample yields some 76,000 clones. The material sequenced was PBMCs. Receptor source: a boy aged 5-17 years in good health and CMV-seronegative. Each CDR3 is given with its conserved first and last residue. The D gene is left open where the match is weak.

V	J	D	length	CDR3	DNA
TRBV4-1	TRBJ2-2	TRBD2	19	CASSQDPIFGSGVIGELFF	TGCGCCAGCAGCCAAGATCCCATTTTCGGTAGCGGGGTTATCGGGGAGCTGTTTTTT
TRBV6-4	TRBJ1-2	-	16	CASSANPQGIGYGYTF	TGTGCCAGCAGTGCCAACCCCCAGGGAATTGGGTATGGCTACACCTTC
TRBV2	TRBJ2-7	-	13	CASSAGPNYEQYF	TGTGCCAGCAGTGCAGGGCCGAACTACGAGCAGTACTTC
TRBV4-3	TRBJ2-1	-	16	CASSQDRETGRWEQFF	TGCGCCAGCAGCCAAGATCGGGAGACAGGGCGATGGGAGCAGTTCTTC
TRBV5-1	TRBJ2-5	TRBD1	12	CASSSRGETQYF	TGCGCCAGCAGCTCCAGGGGGGAGACCCAGTACTTC
TRBV25-1	TRBJ1-1	-	13	CASSFSENTEAFF	TGTGCCAGCAGTTTCTCAGAGAACACTGAAGCTTTCTTT
TRBV25-1	TRBJ2-2	TRBD1	15	CASSPLDRDTGELFF	TGTGCCAGCAGTCCGTTAGACAGGGACACCGGGGAGCTGTTTTTT
TRBV25-1	TRBJ1-2	-	16	CASSVRVGPGNYGYTF	TGTGCCAGCAGTGTAAGGGTGGGGCCAGGGAACTATGGCTACACCTTC
TRBV6-4	TRBJ2-3	-	17	CASSDSPGVRSTDTQYF	TGTGCCAGCAGTGACTCTCCCGGGGTGCGGAGCACAGATACGCAGTATTTT
TRBV7-9	TRBJ2-2	-	14	CASSLLTTSTELFF	TGTGCCAGCAGCTTGTTGACTACATCTACGGAGCTGTTTTTT
TRBV19	TRBJ2-7	-	15	CASRQLAGSSYEQYF	TGTGCCAGTAGGCAACTAGCAGGCAGCTCCTACGAGCAGTACTTC
TRBV7-9	TRBJ2-2	TRBD2	17	CASSFPASGSNTGELFF	TGTGCCAGCAGCTTTCCCGCTAGCGGTTCGAACACCGGGGAGCTGTTTTTT
TRBV6-5	TRBJ2-5	-	14	CASRADKYQETQYF	TGTGCCAGCAGGGCAGACAAGTACCAAGAGACCCAGTACTTC
TRBV19	TRBJ2-7	TRBD1	15	CASSQGTGVSYEQYF	TGTGCCAGTAGCCAAGGGACAGGGGTATCCTACGAGCAGTACTTC
TRBV4-2	TRBJ1-2	TRBD1	14	CASSQDRNSYGYTF	TGTGCCAGCAGCCAGGACAGGAACAGCTATGGCTACACCTTC
TRBV9	TRBJ2-1	-	15	CASSVDTGLYNEQFF	TGTGCCAGCAGCGTAGATACAGGGCTCTACAATGAGCAGTTCTTC
TRBV6-5	TRBJ1-2	TRBD1	13	CASSRGQGDGYTF	TGTGCCAGCAGCCGGGGACAGGGGGACGGCTACACCTTC
TRBV30	TRBJ1-1	-	14	CAWSVGRGGNEDFF	TGTGCCTGGAGTGTCGGGAGGGGCGGGAATGAAGATTTCTTT
TRBV20-1	TRBJ1-1	-	11	CSARRETEAFF	TGCAGTGCTAGGAGGGAAACTGAAGCTTTCTTT
TRBV6-5	TRBJ2-7	TRBD1	13	CASSYRDSYEQYF	TGTGCCAGCAGTTATCGGGACAGCTACGAGCAGTACTTC
TRBV19	TRBJ2-1	TRBD2	16	CASSRIGLAGYNEQFF	TGTGCCAGTAGTAGAATCGGACTAGCCGGGTACAATGAGCAGTTCTTC
TRBV7-9	TRBJ1-1	-	14	CASSLADEGTEAFF	TGTGCCAGCAGCTTAGCGGACGAGGGCACTGAAGCTTTCTTT
TRBV25-1	TRBJ2-1	-	16	CASSTQRVQDNNEQFF	TGTGCCAGCAGTACTCAGCGGGTCCAGGATAACAATGAGCAGTTCTTC
TRBV7-9	TRBJ2-1	TRBD2	13	CASSLAGANEQFF	TGTGCCAGCAGCCTAGCGGGGGCGAATGAGCAGTTCTTC
TRBV2	TRBJ2-5	-	14	CASSVGDSQETQYF	TGTGCCAGCAGTGTAGGAGATTCCCAAGAGACCCAGTACTTC
TRBV4-2	TRBJ2-2	-	15	CASSPLRTDTGELFF	TGTGCCAGCAGCCCCCTTCGGACAGACACCGGGGAGCTGTTTTTT
TRBV19	TRBJ1-6	TRBD1	15	CASSIVAGGWSPLHF	TGTGCCAGTAGTATAGTGGCAGGGGGCTGGTCACCCCTCCACTTT
TRBV4-2	TRBJ2-7	-	13	CASSQVLAYEQYF	TGTGCCAGCAGCCAGGTTCTAGCCTACGAGCAGTACTTC
TRBV30	TRBJ1-2	-	14	CAWRRSGVLYGYTF	TGTGCCTGGAGAAGGTCTGGAGTCCTCTATGGCTACACCTTC
TRBV4-3	TRBJ2-5	-	15	CASSQTSLHQETQYF	TGCGCCAGCAGCCAAACGAGCCTCCACCAAGAGACCCAGTACTTC
TRBV5-6	TRBJ2-7	-	14	CASSLAASINEQYF	TGTGCCAGCAGCTTGGCCGCCAGTATCAACGAGCAGTACTTC
TRBV7-9	TRBJ2-7	TRBD2	13	CASKEAGGVNQYF	TGTGCCAGCAAAGAGGCGGGGGGTGTTAATCAGTACTTC
TRBV7-2	TRBJ2-3	TRBD1	15	CASSPQGVTPDTQYF	TGTGCCAGCAGTCCACAGGGGGTAACTCCGGATACGCAGTATTTT
TRBV29-1	TRBJ2-7	TRBD1	13	CSVEADRDYEQYF	TGCAGCGTTGAAGCTGACAGGGACTACGAGCAGTACTTC
TRBV5-1	TRBJ1-4	TRBD1	14	CASSLWGQGEKLFF	TGCGCCAGCAGCTTATGGGGACAGGGTGAAAAACTGTTTTTT
TRBV18	TRBJ2-7	-	12	CASTQQGYEQYF	TGTGCCAGCACACAACAGGGCTACGAGCAGTACTTC
TRBV10-1	TRBJ2-1	TRBD2	17	CASSETTSGGRYNEQFF	TGCGCCAGCAGTGAAACAACTAGCGGGGGGCGTTACAATGAGCAGTTCTTC
TRBV9	TRBJ1-6	TRBD1	15	CASSRWTGTNSPLHF	TGTGCCAGCAGCAGATGGACAGGGACTAATTCACCCCTCCACTTT
TRBV5-4	TRBJ1-1	TRBD1	13	CASSPPTGVIAFF	TGTGCCAGCAGCCCACCGACAGGGGTGATAGCTTTCTTT
TRBV6-6	TRBJ2-7	TRBD2	16	CASSYKTSGGTYEQYF	TGTGCCAGCAGCTATAAAACTAGCGGGGGTACCTACGAGCAGTACTTC
TRBV30	TRBJ1-1	-	12	CAWKRGATEAFF	TGTGCCTGGAAACGGGGGGCAACTGAAGCTTTCTTT
TRBV10-3	TRBJ2-5	-	16	CAISDTSPGLQETQYF	TGTGCCATCAGCGATACTTCCCCAGGGCTCCAAGAGACCCAGTACTTC
TRBV29-1	TRBJ1-1	-	13	CSVTTGIGTEAFF	TGCAGCGTAACCACAGGGATCGGCACTGAAGCTTTCTTT
TRBV27	TRBJ1-2	TRBD1	13	CASRPGQGYGYTF	TGTGCCAGCAGGCCGGGACAGGGCTATGGCTACACCTTC